This entry describes one T cell receptor beta chain. There is no known antigen for this receptor. The record has no base qualities; no much larger clone is one base away. This specimen's time point label, interpreted: pre-sensitization, week 0. Sample treatment or condition, as interpreted from the label and publication: therapeutic diphenylcyclopropenone sensitization with weekly scalp DPC. Total RNA was extracted from unfractionated whole blood that had been collected in Tempus Blood RNA tubes. Blood at each patch-test visit was drawn before the patch test was applied. Patients were eligible if aged 18 to 70, diagnosed with alopecia and judged suitable for DPC therapy, and pregnant patients were excluded. Library preparation was by RACE. Sequencer: NextSeq 500. Library preparation attached unique molecular identifiers to individual cDNA molecules for quantitative, reproducible TCR counting. As for the original processing: Samples had a median of 95,638 TCRs, with a range from about 23,224 to 690,600. V, J and CDR3 annotation of the TCR reads was carried out using the Decombinator software suite. To make PS versus PT1 abundance plots, every sample was subsampled to the same number of TCRs (28,000). Expanded TCRs were defined as absent before sensitization and observed at least eight times at the 2-week time point. The raw public data were reprocessed by TCRdb itself: fastp quality trimming at Q25, MiXCR clonotype calling, in-frame beta chains only. Each CDR3 protein appears once, grouped with its most common genes and DNA. In this record, the V and J calls reflect TCRdb's handling and not the investigators' own analysis. This sample has roughly 56,000 distinct CDR3 sequences in its table, and 8.5% to 10% of those were observed once. Of the sample, roughly 9% is held by the ten largest clones.

The data were obtained in a study of human T cells and chemical hapten exposure (dated by TCRdb to the early 2020s). General notes on the study: For sensitization, 2% DPC in acetone was applied to an approximately 2 cm by approximately 2 cm area of upper inner arm skin. Patients additionally received weekly therapeutic DPC doses to the scalp throughout the approximately 22-week study period. Patch tests used Finn chambers with 0.01% DPC on the upper back, scored after 6 days by International Contact Dermatitis Research Group standards. Most of the patients in the cohort were female, and the cohort covered alopecia areata with under or over 50% scalp involvement, alopecia totalis and alopecia universalis. Libraries were combined into a pool for sequencing, and differences in TCR yield between samples came mainly from small differences in library volumes within the pool. In alopecia patients, the study followed how the peripheral blood TCR repertoire changed in vivo over primary and secondary sensitization to diphenylcyclopropenone (DPC), a hapten. Blood samples were taken from patients before sensitization (week 0) and at 2, 6 and about 24 weeks after DPC sensitization. For TCR sequencing, blood came from approximately 29 alopecia patients at anywhere from one to four time points (pre-sensitization, 2, 6 and 24 weeks). Both TCR alpha and TCR beta chains were sequenced from each blood RNA sample.

V and J are trimmed by 6 bases and 3 bases, and the gene matches miss 8 bases of the junction. CDR1 MNHEY and CDR2 SVGEGT are derived from the germline V gene. The CDR3 covers 14 residues, taking in both the cysteine and the phenylalanine. Only the CDR3 DNA is retained, 42 bases long and in frame from the first base. The research as a whole found: After repeated subsampling, the strength of the expansion versus patch-test correlation and the threshold at which it became significant changed. Patch test score correlated positively with the number of PT1 expanded TCRs, reaching significance at thresholds 8, 16 and 32 but not at 4. Significantly more large CDR3 similarity clusters were formed by expanded TCRs than by pre-sensitization or healthy control sets, consistent with antigen-driven responses. All patients had alopecia, a presumed autoimmune disease, so their immune response might differ from that of healthy individuals. The number of TCRs above 1 in 1000 frequency did not change with DPC sensitization; there was no evidence of global repertoire structure alterations.

The receptor was derived from a woman aged 30 to 39 with alopecia areata. Some clones in this sample may be carry-over from other donors' samples. Here the sequenced sample was whole blood, taken in connection with sensitization to the hapten diphenylcyclopropenone (DPC). The chain is assembled from TRBV6-2 or TRBV6-3 and TRBJ2-7, with 7 middle bases fitting TRBD1. The CDR3 here reads CASSQVDRDYEQYF. The DNA sequence reads TGTGCCAGCAGCCAAGTTGACAGGGACTACGAGCAGTACTTC.